One sample yielded the 24 T cell receptor beta chains listed below, sequenced in a study of beta chain features in type 1 diabetes (dated by TCRdb to about 2018). The library was made by the immunoSEQ multiplex PCR assay. The entire isolated RNA was reverse transcribed using the High Capacity cDNA Reverse Transcription Kit, and thus expressed TCRB transcripts were sequenced. TCRdb retrieved this table from immuneACCESS and kept in-frame rearrangements only. Not all clones are present; in checked studies, unresolved V genes account for under half, and no reason is known for the remainder. Within this sample are some 270,000 clones, with about 7.8% of them counted one time only. Together, the top ten hold more than 1% of the sample. Sequencing input: central memory CD4+ T cells from blood. All receptors derive from a woman aged 18-29 years in good health.

The CDR3 spells CASSLKGYRNTEAFF. CDR3 DNA sequence: TGTGCCAGCAGCTTGAAGGGGTACAGGAACACTGAAGCTTTCTTT. V and J are TRBV5-6 and TRBJ1-1; a possible D gene is TRBD1 (5 bases). CDR1 and CDR2 (germline): SGHDT, YYEEEE. The CDR3 is 15 residues long. Trimming shortened V by 1 base and J by 1 base, and 11 bases separated the two germline ends.

This clone was observed many times. Here the CDR3 reads CASNPSGGANGYTF. For the CDR3, the DNA is TGTGCCAGCAACCCTTCGGGGGGCGCAAATGGCTACACCTTC. The rearrangement joins TRBV9 to TRBJ1-2, with a tentative D call TRBD1 (6 bases). Germline values: CDR1 SGDLS, CDR2 YYNGEE. Trimming left V 6 bases short and J 6 bases short, with 18 bases between. This CDR3 contains 14 residues.

There are a few counts of this clone. The chain combines TRBV6-6 with TRBJ1-5; the match to TRBD1 covers 11 bases. Germline trimming cut 5 bases from V and 2 bases from J; bases unmatched to any gene: 5. This CDR3 contains 16 residues. The germline V gene encodes CDR1 MNHNY and CDR2 SVGAGI (reference sequence). The chain's CDR3 is CASSIGTGGGNQPQHF. The CDR3 region has the DNA TGTGCCAGCAGTATAGGGACAGGGGGGGGCAATCAGCCCCAGCATTTT.

The chain is built from TRBV11-2 and TRBJ2-2, with a weak D call TRBD2 (5 bases). The CDR3 length is 15 residues. V was cut by 0 bases and J by 4 bases, with 9 bases left in between. The germline V gene encodes CDR1 SGHAT and CDR2 FQNNGV. For the CDR3, the DNA is TGTGCCAGCAGCTTAGACAGGACTTCCACCGGGGAGCTGTTTTTT. Its translation is CASSLDRTSTGELFF.

The rearrangement uses TRBV6-5 and TRBJ1-1; unclear D gene. CDR3 length: 13 residues. Trimming took 6 bases from V and 11 from J, leaving 19 bases between them. CDR1 is MNHEY and CDR2 is SVGAGI in the germline V gene. The CDR3 loop reads CASRALGTELAFF. The DNA for the CDR3 is TGTGCCAGCAGGGCCCTGGGTACTGAATTGGCTTTCTTT.

In its sample, this clone was seen a few times. This chain links TRBV7-8 with TRBJ1-5; D gene ambiguous. CDR1 SGHVS and CDR2 FQNEAQ come from the germline V gene. Trimming removed 5 bases at V and 3 bases at J, with 11 bases between. This CDR3 is built from 14 residues. CDR3 coding DNA: TGTGCCAGCAGCCTCTCTCCTTCCAATCAGCCCCAGCATTTT. Translating gives CASSLSPSNQPQHF.

The rearrangement joins TRBV5-1 to TRBJ2-1; D gene unclear. CDR1 and CDR2 (germline): SGHRS, YFSETQ. CDR3 length equals 12 residues. Between the trimmed V and J ends, which lost 2 bases and 8 bases, there was a span of 8 bases. In DNA form, the CDR3 reads TGCGCCAGCAGCTTACAAGGGTATGAGCAGTTCTTC. Translating it yields CASSLQGYEQFF.

This clone was detected many times. This chain connects TRBV5-1 to TRBJ1-6; D is uncertain. Trimming removed 1 base at V and 8 bases at J, with 16 bases between. CDR3 size: 16 residues. CDR1 is SGHRS and CDR2 is YFSETQ in the germline V gene. The CDR3 DNA reads TGCGCCAGCAGCTTGCGGCCGACCCCAAATGATTCACCCCTCCACTTT. As protein: CASSLRPTPNDSPLHF.

This clone was seen a few times. The chain links TRBV6-5 to TRBJ1-2, with D perhaps TRBD1 (5 bases). CDR3 length equals 12 residues. V was cut by 6 bases and J by 2 bases, with 7 bases left in between. CDR1 and CDR2 (germline): MNHEY, SVGAGI. DNA of the CDR3: TGTGCCAGCAGCAGGGCGAACTATGGCTACACCTTC. Protein product: CASSRANYGYTF.

Only a few counts were recorded for this clone. The chain combines TRBV30 with TRBJ1-5; 7 bases map to TRBD1. V gave up 3 bases and J gave up 4 bases; unmatched junction bases: 3. Germline loops: CDR1 GTSNPN, CDR2 SVGIG (reference sequence). This CDR3 contains 13 residues. CDR3 protein: CAWRRGQNQPQHF. The CDR3 nucleotides read TGTGCCTGGAGGAGGGGACAGAATCAGCCCCAGCATTTT.

The J gene is TRBJ1-1, the V gene TRBV4-2; 7 positions agree with TRBD1. The V gene's germline CDR1 is LGHNA and CDR2 YNFKEQ. CDR3 length: 15 amino acids. With 0 bases clipped from V and 5 bases from J, the junction kept 6 bases outside the gene matches. CDR3 bases: TGTGCCAGCAGCCAAGATGTGACAGGGAAGACTGAAGCTTTCTTT. Protein sequence: CASSQDVTGKTEAFF.

This clone occurred a few times. The J gene is TRBJ2-2, the V gene TRBV7-2, with a weak D call TRBD2 (7 bases). Looked up from germline, CDR1 is SGHTA and CDR2 is FQGNSA. V was clipped by 5 bases and J by 5 bases, with 18 bases between them. This CDR3 region has 16 residues. CDR3 sequence: CASSPTSRGRTGELFF. Here the CDR3 DNA reads TGTGCCAGCAGCCCGACTAGCAGGGGTAGGACCGGGGAGCTGTTTTTT.

The chain combines TRBV2 with TRBJ2-1; D possibly uses TRBD1 or TRBD2 (6 bases each). Trimming took 3 bases from V and 11 from J, leaving 14 bases between them. Germline V gene data show CDR1 as SNHLY and CDR2 as FYNNEI. This CDR3 spans 13 amino acids. The CDR3: CASSEAVGGQQFF. The DNA of the CDR3 is TGTGCCAGCAGTGAGGCGGTGGGGGGCCAGCAGTTCTTC.

This clone was seen only a few times. V usage is TRBV6-4 and J usage is TRBJ1-2; D is undetermined. Trimming left V 4 bases short and J 4 bases short, with 7 bases between. This CDR3 is 12 amino acids long. Germline V gene lookup returns CDR1 MRHNA and CDR2 SNTAGT. The CDR3 region has the DNA TGTGCCAGCAGTGTCGGGTTCTATGGCTACACCTTC. As protein: CASSVGFYGYTF.

This clone has a handful of counts. It is likely a read error: a sequence one base away is far more abundant. The chain recombines TRBV6-6 with TRBJ2-5, with TRBD2 identical over 7 bases. The CDR3 runs 11 residues. V was pared by 7 bases and J by 5 bases, with 1 base of the junction left unmatched. CDR1 is MNHNY, CDR2 SVGAGI, per germline (reference sequence). CDR3 protein: CASKGGETQYF. As DNA, the CDR3 is TGTGCCAGCAAGGGAGGGGAGACCCAGTACTTC.

This clone was recorded many times. This chain links TRBV27 with TRBJ2-6; possibly TRBD2 for D (6 bases). The V end was cut by 5 bases, the J end by 3 bases, with 17 bases between. The CDR3 loop spans 17 amino acids. Germline V gene sequence: CDR1 MNHEY, CDR2 SMNVEV (reference sequence). The CDR3 reads CASSTEGGLGGANVLTF. The CDR3 DNA sequence: TGTGCCAGCAGTACCGAGGGAGGCCTGGGTGGGGCCAACGTCCTGACTTTC.

This clone was detected a few times. This chain uses TRBV5-4 with TRBJ2-7; D is ambiguous. Trimming pared 4 bases from V and 0 bases from J, leaving 14 bases between. The V gene's germline CDR1 is SGHNT and CDR2 YYREEE (reference sequence). This CDR3 has 15 amino acids. CDR3 sequence: CASSPQTRSSYEQYF. DNA for the CDR3: TGTGCCAGCAGCCCTCAGACAAGGAGCTCCTACGAGCAGTACTTC.

The chain joins TRBV7-9 to TRBJ2-7, with 11 bases that match TRBD2. Germline CDR1 SEHNR, CDR2 FQNEAQ (reference sequence). The CDR3 totals 14 residues. V trimming: 6 bases; J trimming: 4 bases; junction bases outside the gene matches: 5. In DNA form, the CDR3 reads TGTGCCAGCAGTCCTACTAGCGGGAGTTACGAGCAGTACTTC. Translating it yields CASSPTSGSYEQYF.

The V call is TRBV7-9, the J call TRBJ2-2; 10 nucleotides align to TRBD1. There are 16 residues in the CDR3. The V segment lost 5 bases and the J segment 1 base; nucleotides outside the gene matches: 4. Germline assignment: CDR1 SEHNR and CDR2 FQNEAQ (reference sequence). This CDR3 is CASSKGTGENTGELFF. The CDR3 nucleotides read TGTGCCAGCAGCAAAGGGACAGGGGAGAACACCGGGGAGCTGTTTTTT.

There are a few counts of this clone. V and J are TRBV27 and TRBJ1-1; 8 bases fit TRBD1. The CDR3 has 13 amino acids. V shed 7 bases, J shed 1 base, and the junction held 2 bases outside the gene matches. Germline V gene data show CDR1 as MNHEY and CDR2 as SMNVEV (reference sequence). CDR3 nucleotides: TGTGCCAGCACGGGGACAGGGAACACTGAAGCTTTCTTT. Translating it yields CASTGTGNTEAFF.

This clone has more than one count but fewer than ten. V gene TRBV18 combines with J gene TRBJ2-5; D gene unclear. The CDR3 covers 10 residues. CDR1 and CDR2 (germline): KGHSH, LQKENI. The ends were cut back, 8 bases at V and 1 base at J, with 2 bases in the middle. The CDR3 protein is CASGQETQYF. In DNA form, the CDR3 reads TGTGCCAGCGGCCAAGAGACCCAGTACTTC. Looking up the rest from reference TRBV18 and TRBJ2-5 gives the full variable domain: NAGVMQNPRHLVRRRGQEARLRCSPMKGHSHVYWYRQLPEEGLKFMVYLQKENIIDESGMPKERFSAEFPKEGPSILRIQQVVRGDSAAYFCASGQETQYFGPGTRLLVL.

This clone turned up a few times. The CDR3 nucleotides are TGTGCCACCAGCAGAGATCGGACACCCTCCGGGGAGCTGTTTTTT. Protein sequence: CATSRDRTPSGELFF. The chain couples TRBV15 to TRBJ2-2; D perhaps matches TRBD1 (5 bases). Trimming stripped 0 bases from V and 6 bases from J, with 11 bases between. From germline, CDR1 is LNHNV and CDR2 YYDKDF (reference sequence). The CDR3 consists of 15 residues.

This rearrangement joins TRBV7-2 to TRBJ2-7, with TRBD1 as a possible D gene (5 bases). V shed 4 bases and J shed 6 bases, with 16 bases lying between them. CDR1 SGHTA and CDR2 FQGNSA come from the germline V gene. This CDR3 has 14 amino acids. CDR3 loop: CASSSLGARVEQYF. CDR3 DNA: TGTGCCAGCAGCTCCCTAGGGGCAAGGGTCGAGCAGTACTTC.

This clone has a handful of counts. The V and J genes are TRBV29-1 and TRBJ2-1, with TRBD1 matching over 8 bases. Germline CDR1 SQVTM, CDR2 ANQGSEA. The junction had 7 bases not matched to a gene; V was cut back by 6 bases and J by 6 bases. The CDR3 is made up of 13 amino acids. CDR3 protein: CSVYQGASNEQFF. For the CDR3, the DNA is TGCAGCGTCTACCAGGGGGCAAGCAATGAGCAGTTCTTC.